Shown below are 15 T cell receptor beta chains from a single sample sequenced in a study of CD8 T cells in ankylosing spondylitis. Study-level findings and limits: Made up of roughly 8 highly homologous variants, a TCR beta motif appeared characteristic of ankylosing spondylitis blood.

These receptors' antigens are unknown. Via MiXCR, TCRdb re-called the 5' RACE reads, giving one row per CDR3 protein. The sample comprises a few hundred thousand distinct CDR3 sequences, about 13% of which are singletons, and around 7% rests with the top ten. The sequenced sample was blood, either unsorted or a sorted T cell fraction (not recorded which). The receptors derive from a male donor with ankylosing spondylitis.

The J gene is TRBJ1-2, the V gene TRBV7-2, with 7 bases lining up with TRBD1. Germline CDR1 SGHTA, CDR2 FQGNSA. CDR3 length: 16 amino acids. Germline trimming cut 5 bases from V and 2 bases from J; bases unmatched to any gene: 11. Here the CDR3 DNA reads TGTGCCAGCAGCCTAGGGATGGGACAGCTGAACTATGGCTACACCTTC. It is translated as CASSLGMGQLNYGYTF.

V gene TRBV6-1 combines with J gene TRBJ2-7; D unclear. This CDR3 has 14 amino acids. V was clipped by 2 bases and J by 2 bases, with 10 bases between them. The germline CDR1 and CDR2 sequences are MNHNS and SASEGT. The CDR3 protein is CASSENHGPYEQYV. The CDR3 DNA is TGTGCCAGCAGTGAAAATCACGGGCCCTACGAGCAGTACGTC.

The chain joins TRBV6-1 to TRBJ1-4; D is ambiguous. Germline CDR1 and CDR2: MNHNS and SASEGT. This CDR3 has 14 amino acids. V shed 1 base and J shed 7 bases, with 10 bases lying between them. The CDR3 nucleotides are TGTGCCAGCAGTGAAGGGGTCCCACCTGAAAAACTGTTTTTT. Translated: CASSEGVPPEKLFF.

The J gene is TRBJ2-3, the V gene TRBV7-2, with D maybe TRBD1 (6 bases). The CDR3 is made up of 13 amino acids. Trimming cost V 5 bases and J 9 bases, with 15 bases left between them. Germline lookup yields CDR1 SGHTA and CDR2 FQGNSA. The CDR3 sequence is CASSETGMGTQYF. CDR3 nucleotides: TGTGCCAGCAGCGAAACAGGGATGGGAACGCAGTATTTT.

This clonotype was counted a few times. This sequence joins TRBV20-1 and TRBJ2-3, with D tentatively TRBD2 (5 bases). The germline CDR1 and CDR2 sequences are DFQATT and SNEGSKA (reference sequence). V was pared by 0 bases and J by 3 bases, with 16 bases between. This CDR3 has 16 amino acids. The CDR3 loop is CSARDLTSRGTDTQYF. As DNA, the CDR3 is TGCAGTGCTAGAGACCTAACTAGTCGGGGAACAGATACGCAGTATTTT.

At least ten counts were recorded for this clonotype. The chain employs TRBV5-5 and TRBJ2-1; TRBD2 aligns across 7 bases. CDR1 SGHKS and CDR2 YYEKEE come from the germline V gene (reference sequence). CDR3 length: 15 residues. Trimming at V came to 4 bases and at J to 5 bases, leaving 9 bases not matched to a gene. The CDR3 DNA reads TGTGCCAGCAGCCATGGGGCGGGAGACCACAATGAGCAGTTCTTC. Translating gives CASSHGAGDHNEQFF.

This clonotype has just a few counts. This chain connects TRBV11-3 to TRBJ2-7; 9 nucleotides match TRBD2. Looked up from germline, CDR1 is SGHNT and CDR2 is YENEEA. J was trimmed by 1 base and V by 3 bases; bases with no gene match: 4. The CDR3 is made up of 15 amino acids. Here the CDR3 reads CASSLYSGSSYEQYV. As DNA, the CDR3 is TGTGCCAGCAGCTTGTATAGCGGGAGTTCCTACGAGCAGTACGTC.

This clonotype showed up many times. This chain connects TRBV9 to TRBJ2-1; TRBD2 agrees at 9 bases. Germline CDR1 SGDLS, CDR2 YYNGEE. The V gene end was trimmed by 3 bases and the J gene end by 0 bases; junction bases not matched to a gene: 1. This CDR3 comprises 15 residues. This chain's CDR3 is CASSATSGSYNEQFF. CDR3 nucleotides: TGTGCCAGCAGCGCGACTAGCGGCTCCTACAATGAGCAGTTCTTC. The whole variable domain, filled in from reference TRBV9 and TRBJ2-1, reads DSGVTQTPKHLITATGQRVTLRCSPRSGDLSVYWYQQSLDQGLQFLIQYYNGEERAKGNILERFSAQQFPDLHSELNLSSLELGDSALYFCASSATSGSYNEQFFGPGTRLTVL.

This clonotype turned up a few times. The chain carries TRBV12-3 or TRBV12-4 and TRBJ1-1; 7 nucleotides line up with TRBD1. The CDR3 loop spans 12 amino acids. V lost 6 bases and J lost 7; bases outside the gene matches: 5. The CDR3 loop is CASRLTGREAFF. CDR3 DNA: TGTGCCAGCAGACTGACAGGGCGTGAAGCTTTCTTT.

The genes are TRBV20-1 and TRBJ2-3, with TRBD2 matching 9 bases. This CDR3 has 17 amino acids. Germline CDR1 and CDR2: DFQATT and SNEGSKA (reference sequence). With V trimmed by 2 bases and J by 1 base, 10 bases remained unmatched. CDR3 loop: CSARNLSGRRGTDTQYF. CDR3 sequence (DNA): TGCAGTGCTAGAAATTTGAGCGGGAGGAGGGGCACAGATACGCAGTATTTT.

This clonotype was seen repeatedly, ten times or more. Here the CDR3 reads CASSYGIGGRPAYNEQFF. As DNA, the CDR3 is TGTGCCAGCAGCTATGGAATCGGCGGGAGGCCCGCCTACAATGAGCAGTTCTTC. The chain uses TRBV11-1 and TRBJ2-1, with TRBD2 identical over 8 bases. J lost 2 bases, V lost 4 bases, and 13 bases had no gene match. Per germline, CDR1 SGHAT and CDR2 FQDESV (reference sequence). The CDR3 is 18 residues long. Complete variable domain (other parts from reference TRBV11-1 and TRBJ2-1): EAEVAQSPRYKITEKSQAVAFWCDPISGHATLYWYRQILGQGPELLVQFQDESVVDDSQLPKDRFSAERLKGVDSTLKIQPAELGDSAMYLCASSYGIGGRPAYNEQFFGPGTRLTVL.

This clonotype was found a few times. This chain connects TRBV20-1 to TRBJ1-4; 12 bases are shared with TRBD1. This CDR3 is built from 15 residues. J was trimmed by 8 bases and V by 5 bases; bases with no gene match: 9. Germline values: CDR1 DFQATT, CDR2 SNEGSKA (reference sequence). CDR3: CSADPGTGGREKLFF. CDR3 nucleotides: TGCAGTGCTGACCCCGGGACAGGGGGCCGAGAAAAACTGTTTTTT.

This clonotype was recorded a few times. This rearrangement joins TRBV5-1 to TRBJ2-7; 9 bases line up with TRBD1. J lost 3 bases, V lost 4 bases, and 8 bases had no gene match. The CDR3 runs 15 residues. Germline V gene data show CDR1 as SGHRS and CDR2 as YFSETQ. CDR3 sequence: CASSLDTGGIYEQYV. Written as DNA, the CDR3 is TGCGCCAGCAGCCTGGACACAGGGGGCATCTACGAGCAGTACGTC.

This clonotype has just a few counts. This chain connects TRBV10-2 to TRBJ1-6; 9 bases are a match to TRBD1. Losses at the gene ends were 8 bases for V and 4 bases for J; bases not matched to a gene: 3. This CDR3 has 14 residues. The germline CDR1 and CDR2 sequences are WSHSY and SAAADI. CDR3 sequence: CASGTGLYNSPLHF. DNA of the CDR3: TGCGCCAGCGGGACAGGGCTATATAATTCACCCCTCCACTTT.

This rearrangement joins TRBV15 to TRBJ2-7; D is possibly TRBD2 (6 bases). The CDR3 covers 17 residues. Deletions cut 0 bases from V and 3 bases from J, with 18 bases between. CDR1 is LNHNV, CDR2 YYDKDF, per germline (reference sequence). In nucleotides, the CDR3 is TGTGCCACCAGCAGAGATCTGGGGAGGAGGTTGAACTACGAGCAGTACTTC. It codes for CATSRDLGRRLNYEQYF.